These 27 T cell receptor beta chains originate from one sample sequenced in a study of blood T cell repertoires in COVID-19. Assay used: immunoSEQ multiplex PCR; TCRdb lists only in-frame clones, some missing. The sample has roughly 78,000 clones; approximately 87% are singletons. Sequenced: peripheral blood. The receptors were sampled from a woman older than 75 with acute or convalescent COVID-19.

The chain is built from TRBV7-8 and TRBJ2-5, with a weak D call TRBD1 (6 bases). The CDR3 length is 14 residues. Germline V CDR1 and CDR2: SGHVS, FQNEAQ. Trimming removed 5 bases at V and 4 bases at J, with 14 bases between. DNA for the CDR3: TGTGCCAGCAGCCTAACCGACAGGATAGAGACCCAGTACTTC. Translation gives CASSLTDRIETQYF. The full variable domain, completed using reference TRBV7-8 and TRBJ2-5, is GAGVSQSPRYKVAKRGQDVALRCDPISGHVSLFWYQQALGQGPEFLTYFQNEAQLDKSGLPSDRFFAERPEGSVSTLKIQRTQQEDSAVYLCASSLTDRIETQYFGPGTRLLVL.

This rearrangement joins TRBV13 to TRBJ2-5, with a possible D match to TRBD2 (6 bases). Trimming stripped 3 bases from V and 0 bases from J, with 8 bases between. The germline CDR1 and CDR2 sequences are PRHDT and FYEKMQ (reference sequence). The CDR3 is 14 amino acids. The CDR3 DNA follows: TGTGCCAGCAGCTTCCGGGACTACCAAGAGACCCAGTACTTC. It translates to CASSFRDYQETQYF.

The rearrangement joins TRBV18 to TRBJ2-2; TRBD2 matches at 15 bases. After removal of 1 base from V and 5 bases from J, the junction contained 2 bases not matched to a gene. Germline V CDR1 and CDR2: KGHSH, LQKENI. CDR3 length equals 17 residues. The CDR3 DNA is TGTGCCAGCTCACCACGTGGACTAGCGGGAGGGACCGGGGAGCTGTTTTTT. Protein sequence: CASSPRGLAGGTGELFF.

V gene TRBV19 combines with J gene TRBJ2-3, with 10 positions matching TRBD1. This CDR3 has 14 amino acids. V lost 5 bases, J lost 4 bases, and 3 bases stayed unmatched. Germline lookup yields CDR1 LNHDA and CDR2 SQIVND (reference sequence). The CDR3 region is CASSLTGGADTQYF. The CDR3 DNA is TGTGCCAGTAGTTTGACAGGGGGCGCAGATACGCAGTATTTT.

The chain is built from TRBV3-1 (or the pseudogene TRBV3-2) and TRBJ1-1; the D is unclear. The V gene lost 1 base and the J gene lost 2 bases, with 5 bases spanning the gap. From germline, CDR1 is LGHDT and CDR2 YNNKEL (reference sequence). This CDR3 is 13 amino acids long. The CDR3 DNA follows: TGTGCCAGCAGCCAAGGACTCAACACTGAAGCTTTCTTT. Residues: CASSQGLNTEAFF.

This chain links TRBV19 with TRBJ1-4; 7 bases line up with TRBD1. Germline V gene lookup returns CDR1 LNHDA and CDR2 SQIVND (reference sequence). V shed 5 bases, J shed 4 bases, and the junction held 4 bases outside the gene matches. The CDR3 consists of 14 residues. The CDR3, as DNA: TGTGCCAGTAGTCCGGGACAGCTTAATGAAAAACTGTTTTTT. Its protein is CASSPGQLNEKLFF.

The chain links TRBV2 to TRBJ1-1, with TRBD1 matching over 9 bases. V shed 2 bases, J shed 10 bases, and the junction held 11 bases outside the gene matches. Germline CDR1 is SNHLY and CDR2 is FYNNEI. The CDR3 is 15 amino acids. The CDR3 is CASSEFVNRGRGAFF. The CDR3 DNA is TGTGCCAGCAGTGAATTCGTTAACAGGGGGCGAGGAGCTTTCTTT.

The rearrangement uses TRBV6-6 and TRBJ2-3; 8 nucleotides align to TRBD2. Germline V gene data show CDR1 as MNHNY and CDR2 as SVGAGI (reference sequence). The CDR3 extends over 16 amino acids. V was clipped by 0 bases and J by 2 bases; unmatched bases: 4. In nucleotides, the CDR3 is TGTGCCAGCAGTTACTCTGGGCGGGAGGCCACAGATACGCAGTATTTT. It encodes CASSYSGREATDTQYF.

This chain uses TRBV18 with TRBJ1-1; 9 nucleotides agree with TRBD1. The CDR3 covers 17 residues. V gave up 5 bases and J gave up 0 bases; unmatched junction bases: 10. The V gene's germline CDR1 is KGHSH and CDR2 LQKENI. The CDR3 DNA reads TGTGCCAGCTCATCACTGGTGGGACAGGGAATGAACACTGAAGCTTTCTTT. Translated: CASSSLVGQGMNTEAFF.

In regard to this clone: A far larger clone is one nucleotide away, so this likely arose from a read error. This chain uses TRBV4-1 with TRBJ2-7, with 8 bases matching TRBD2. Per the germline V gene, CDR1 is MGHRA and CDR2 is YSYEKL. V lost 1 base to trimming and J lost 2 bases; unmatched junction nucleotides: 4. This CDR3 region has 15 residues. In DNA, the CDR3 is TGCGCCAGCAGCCAAGTGACGGGGGGGACCTACGAGCAGTACTTC. It codes for CASSQVTGGTYEQYF.

The chain is built from TRBV14 and TRBJ1-1, with 7 bases fitting TRBD1. CDR3 length: 14 amino acids. The germline V gene encodes CDR1 SGHDN and CDR2 FVKESK. Trimming removed 4 bases from V and 9 bases from J; junction bases left unmatched: 11. The DNA for the CDR3 is TGTGCCAGCAGCCCATCCGTGAGGGGGCGCCAAGCTTTCTTT. Protein sequence: CASSPSVRGRQAFF.

DNA of the CDR3: TGTGCCTGGAGTGTGAAGCGGGGTTCGTTCTTCGACGAGCAGTACTTC. Its protein product is CAWSVKRGSFFDEQYF. The V gene is TRBV30, the J gene TRBJ2-7, with 7 bases lining up with TRBD2. CDR3 size: 16 residues. In germline, CDR1 is GTSNPN, CDR2 SVGIG (reference sequence). V gave up 0 bases and J gave up 5 bases; unmatched junction bases: 13.

In its sample, this clone was seen a few times. This rearrangement joins TRBV14 to TRBJ2-7, with 8 bases matching TRBD1. CDR3 length: 15 residues. CDR1 SGHDN and CDR2 FVKESK come from the germline V gene. The trim removed 0 bases at V and 4 bases at J, leaving 5 bases unmatched. CDR3 in amino acids: CASSQESGGIYEQYF. CDR3 DNA sequence: TGTGCCAGCAGCCAAGAATCAGGGGGCATATACGAGCAGTACTTC.

This clone was counted a single time. This chain links TRBV7-3 with TRBJ2-7, with 8 bases aligning to TRBD1. This CDR3 comprises 14 residues. The germline V gene encodes CDR1 SGHTA and CDR2 FQGTGA. V trimming: 1 base; J trimming: 5 bases; junction bases outside the gene matches: 4. The CDR3 region is CASSLMGTGDEQYF. The CDR3 DNA is TGTGCCAGCAGCTTAATGGGGACAGGCGACGAGCAGTACTTC.

This rearrangement joins TRBV19 to TRBJ1-1; no clear D gene. V lost 5 bases and J lost 2, with 9 bases in between. Germline V lookup: CDR1 LNHDA, CDR2 SQIVND (reference sequence). The CDR3 spans 13 residues. This CDR3 is CASSQTGNTEAFF. The CDR3 DNA reads as TGTGCCAGTAGTCAGACGGGAAACACTGAAGCTTTCTTT.

This chain's CDR3 is CASSPWGENTEAFF. The CDR3, as DNA: TGTGCCAGCAGCCCCTGGGGAGAGAACACTGAAGCTTTCTTT. The chain links TRBV9 to TRBJ1-1; no clear D. Deletions cut 4 bases from V and 1 base from J, with 11 bases between. Per the germline V gene, CDR1 is SGDLS and CDR2 is YYNGEE. The length of the CDR3 is 14 residues.

The chain combines TRBV18 with TRBJ2-1, with D uncertain. Trimming stripped 2 bases from V and 5 bases from J, with 13 bases between. The CDR3 is 15 residues long. Germline V gene data show CDR1 as KGHSH and CDR2 as LQKENI. CDR3 coding DNA: TGTGCCAGCTCACCAATGCGTTACCGTAACAATGAGCAGTTCTTC. This gives the protein CASSPMRYRNNEQFF.

The genes are TRBV10-2 and TRBJ1-5, with D possibly being TRBD1 (5 bases). Germline V gene lookup returns CDR1 WSHSY and CDR2 SAAADI. V was trimmed by 4 bases and J by 6 bases, leaving 10 bases between them. The CDR3 has 13 residues. CDR3 bases: TGCGCCAGCAGTGCGGGGGTAGGTCAGCCCCAGCATTTT. Its protein product is CASSAGVGQPQHF.

This chain joins TRBV3-1 (or the pseudogene TRBV3-2) and TRBJ2-5, with 10 nucleotides matching TRBD2. The CDR3 totals 15 residues. Germline values: CDR1 LGHDT, CDR2 YNNKEL (reference sequence). The V and J ends lost 7 bases and 6 bases, in that order; junction bases with no gene match: 11. CDR3 region: CASNQPGLAWKTQYF. The CDR3, as DNA: TGTGCCAGCAACCAGCCGGGACTAGCGTGGAAGACCCAGTACTTC.

The chain is built from TRBV3-1 (or the pseudogene TRBV3-2) and TRBJ2-1; TRBD2 matches at 9 bases. The CDR3 consists of 15 residues. The V and J ends lost 4 bases and 7 bases, in that order; junction bases with no gene match: 8. Germline V gives CDR1 LGHDT, CDR2 YNNKEL (reference sequence). This chain's CDR3 is CASSPGIAGVNEQFF. Written as DNA, the CDR3 is TGTGCCAGCAGCCCCGGGATAGCGGGAGTTAATGAGCAGTTCTTC.

This CDR3 reads CASSLRYGGGGNEQFF. The CDR3 bases are TGTGCCAGCAGTTTAAGGTACGGCGGCGGGGGGAATGAGCAGTTCTTC. This chain connects TRBV27 to TRBJ2-1, with 8 bases lining up with TRBD2. Germline V CDR1 and CDR2: MNHEY, SMNVEV (reference sequence). Unmatched junction bases numbered 10, after V lost 2 bases and J lost 7 bases. The CDR3 is made up of 16 amino acids.

The V and J genes are TRBV29-1 and TRBJ2-7; 9 bases match TRBD2. This CDR3 is 15 amino acids long. Germline loops: CDR1 SQVTM, CDR2 ANQGSEA. V lost 1 base, J lost 2 bases, and 6 bases stayed unmatched. DNA for the CDR3: TGCAGCGTTGAAGGTACGACTAGCGGTGCCTACGAGCAGTACTTC. It yields the protein CSVEGTTSGAYEQYF.

The rearrangement uses TRBV6-5 and TRBJ2-5, with a weak D call TRBD2 (5 bases). The CDR3 is made up of 13 amino acids. V gave up 7 bases and J gave up 5 bases, with 14 bases separating them. Germline CDR1 MNHEY, CDR2 SVGAGI. CDR3 sequence reads: CASTQNRRETQYF. The CDR3 coding sequence is TGTGCCAGCACCCAGAATCGGAGGGAGACCCAGTACTTC.

V is TRBV7-8 and J is TRBJ2-4; 7 nucleotides line up with TRBD1. The CDR3 contains 14 residues. Germline V gene data show CDR1 as SGHVS and CDR2 as FQNEAQ. The junction had 2 bases not matched to a gene; V was cut back by 5 bases and J by 1 base. The DNA of the CDR3 is TGTGCCAGCAGCCTACAGGGGGCCAAAAACATTCAGTACTTC. Residues: CASSLQGAKNIQYF. Complete variable domain (other parts from reference TRBV7-8 and TRBJ2-4): GAGVSQSPRYKVAKRGQDVALRCDPISGHVSLFWYQQALGQGPEFLTYFQNEAQLDKSGLPSDRFFAERPEGSVSTLKIQRTQQEDSAVYLCASSLQGAKNIQYFGAGTRLSVL.

This chain joins TRBV28 and TRBJ1-6, with 7 bases that match TRBD1. Germline V gene lookup returns CDR1 MDHEN and CDR2 SYDVKM. Trimming removed 5 bases from V and 0 bases from J; junction bases left unmatched: 4. The CDR3 spans 16 residues. DNA of the CDR3: TGTGCCAGCAGTAGGGCAGGGGGCTCCTATAATTCACCCCTCCACTTT. Amino acid sequence: CASSRAGGSYNSPLHF.

The table lists this clone with a few counts. The chain combines TRBV6-5 with TRBJ2-7; 8 bases agree with TRBD2. The CDR3 runs to 15 residues. The V segment lost 8 bases and the J segment 2 bases; nucleotides outside the gene matches: 11. Germline assignment: CDR1 MNHEY and CDR2 SVGAGI. This CDR3 reads CASRGGTGSPYEQYF. CDR3 DNA: TGTGCCAGCCGCGGGGGGACGGGGTCGCCCTACGAGCAGTACTTC.

The chain couples TRBV5-4 to TRBJ2-2; 12 nucleotides line up with TRBD1. Trimming at V came to 5 bases and at J to 6 bases, leaving 11 bases not matched to a gene. Germline V gene data show CDR1 as SGHNT and CDR2 as YYREEE (reference sequence). This CDR3 comprises 17 residues. The CDR3 here is CASRPGTGGSLSGELFF. CDR3 nucleotide sequence: TGTGCCAGCAGACCAGGGACAGGGGGCTCTTTGTCCGGGGAGCTGTTTTTT.